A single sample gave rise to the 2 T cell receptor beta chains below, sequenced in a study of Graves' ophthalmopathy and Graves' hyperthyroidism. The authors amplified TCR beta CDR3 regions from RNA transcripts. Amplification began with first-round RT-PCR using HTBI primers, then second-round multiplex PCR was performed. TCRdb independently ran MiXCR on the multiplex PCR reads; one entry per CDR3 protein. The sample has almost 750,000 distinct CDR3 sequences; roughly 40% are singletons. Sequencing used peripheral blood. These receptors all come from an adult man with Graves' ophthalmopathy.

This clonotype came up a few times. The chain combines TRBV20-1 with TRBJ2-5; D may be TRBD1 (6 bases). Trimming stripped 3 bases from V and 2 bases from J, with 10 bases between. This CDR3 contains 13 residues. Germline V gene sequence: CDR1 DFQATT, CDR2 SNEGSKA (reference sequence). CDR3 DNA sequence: TGCAGTGCTAGTTGGGGGCCTCAAGAGACCCAGTACTTC. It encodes CSASWGPQETQYF.

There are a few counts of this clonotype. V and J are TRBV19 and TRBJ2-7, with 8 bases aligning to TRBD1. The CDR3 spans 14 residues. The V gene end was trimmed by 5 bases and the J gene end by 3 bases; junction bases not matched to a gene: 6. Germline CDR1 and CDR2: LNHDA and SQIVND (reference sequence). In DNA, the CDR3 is TGTGCCAGTAGTCCGGGACAGGCATTCTACGAGCAGTACTTC. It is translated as CASSPGQAFYEQYF.